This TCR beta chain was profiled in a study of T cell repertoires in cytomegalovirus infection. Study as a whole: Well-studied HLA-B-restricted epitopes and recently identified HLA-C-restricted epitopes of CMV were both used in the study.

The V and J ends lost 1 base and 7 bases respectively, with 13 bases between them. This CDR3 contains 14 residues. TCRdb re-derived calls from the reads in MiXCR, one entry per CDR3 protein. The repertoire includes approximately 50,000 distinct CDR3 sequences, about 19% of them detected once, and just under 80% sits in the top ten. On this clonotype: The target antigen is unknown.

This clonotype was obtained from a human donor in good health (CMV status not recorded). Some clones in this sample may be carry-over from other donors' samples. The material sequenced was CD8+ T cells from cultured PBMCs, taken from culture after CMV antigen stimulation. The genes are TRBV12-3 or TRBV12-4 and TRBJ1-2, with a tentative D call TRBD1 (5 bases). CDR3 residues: CASSLVGRAVGYTF. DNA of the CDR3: TGTGCCAGCAGTTTAGTTGGCAGGGCGGTTGGCTACACCTTC.